These 29 T cell receptor delta chains share one sample of origin, sequenced in a study of delta chains in infants with herpesvirus infections. Gamma-chain- and delta-chain-specific primers converted PBMC RNA into TCR cDNA. TCRdb re-called clones from the RT-PCR reads using CATT. The sample includes about 1,300 delta-chain clones, approximately 7.4% of them seen just once. Sequencing used peripheral blood, obtained at time point 2 of longitudinal follow-up. The receptor source for this set is a human donor who was a Ugandan infant, either HIV-exposed or HIV-unexposed (not recorded which).

By frequency in the sample, this clone is large. V usage is TRDV2 and J usage is TRDJ1; a weak D match, TRDD3 (5 bases). This CDR3 is built from 14 residues. The germline V gene has CDR1 GEAIGNYY and CDR2 EKD. Trimming cost V 0 bases and J 4 bases, with 11 bases left between them. This CDR3 reads CACDTLGSLDKLIF. The CDR3 bases are TGTGCCTGTGACACCTTGGGATCTCTCGATAAACTCATCTTT.

Points on this clone: This may be a read error, as it is one base from a much larger clone. The chain couples TRAV38-2/DV8 to TRDJ1; D gene ambiguous. The J gene, not given by TCRdb, was assigned here from a germline match of the nucleotide sequence. Germline V gives CDR1 TSESDYY, CDR2 QEAYKQQN. With 0 bases removed from V and 1 base from J, the gap between germline ends came to 16 bases. The CDR3 has 17 amino acids. The CDR3 bases are TGTGCTTATAGGAGCGCGAGGGCCGGGCCGGGCACCGATAAACTCATCTTT. Amino acid sequence: CAYRSARAGPGTDKLIF.

On this clone: A much bigger clone sits one base away, suggesting this may be a read error. Other DNA sequences from this sample encode an identical CDR3 as well. The chain links TRDV1 to TRDJ3, with 10 positions matching TRDD3. V lost 3 bases to trimming and J lost 3 bases; unmatched junction nucleotides: 11. CDR1 is TSWWSYY, CDR2 QGS, per germline. The CDR3 has 20 residues. The CDR3 here is CALGELVTWGILWDTRQMFF. CDR3 nucleotide sequence: TGTGCTCTTGGGGAGCTAGTTACGTGGGGGATACTCTGGGACACCCGACAGATGTTTTTC.

J is TRDJ1 and V is TRDV3; D possibly corresponds to TRDD2 (5 bases). The germline V gene has CDR1 TVYSNPD and CDR2 GDNSRS (reference sequence). CDR3 size: 18 residues. V lost 1 base and J 4 bases, leaving 28 bases between the germline ends. In DNA form, the CDR3 reads TGTGCCTTTACCTGGCTCGCCTCTTCCGACAGTACTGACGATAAACTCATCTTT. It specifies CAFTWLASSDSTDDKLIF. Full variable domain (remainder filled in from reference TRDV3 and TRDJ1): CDKVTQSSPDQTVASGSEVVLLCTYDTVYSNPDLFWYRIRPDYSFQFVFYGDNSRSEGADFTQGRFSVKHILTQKAFHLVISPVRTEDSATYYCAFTWLASSDSTDDKLIFGKGTRVTVEP.

The V and J genes are TRDV1 and TRDJ1; tentatively, D is TRDD3 (5 bases). No J gene was available from TCRdb, and it was assigned here by a germline match of the DNA. V lost 0 bases to trimming and J lost 0 bases, with 14 bases between them. The CDR3 is made up of 17 amino acids. CDR1 is TSWWSYY and CDR2 is QGS in the germline V gene. The CDR3, as DNA: TGTGCTCTTGGGGAACTAGATGGTGGGGCCTACACCGATAAACTCATCTTT. It translates to CALGELDGGAYTDKLIF.

Comment on this clone: A much bigger clone sits one base away, suggesting this may be a read error. The chain links TRDV1 to TRDJ1, with 7 bases fitting TRDD3. The CDR3 sequence is 20 residues long. Germline CDR1 is TSWWSYY and CDR2 is QGS. CDR3 sequence reads: CALGERTSILGDMYTDKFIF. The CDR3 bases are TGTGCTCTTGGGGAACGCACATCGATTTTGGGGGACATGTACACCGATAAATTCATCTTT.

This clone is deemed large. This chain joins TRDV1 and TRDJ1; 13 bases line up with TRDD3. V dropped 5 bases and J dropped 8; count of bases not matched to a gene: 23. The CDR3 runs to 20 residues. The germline V gene has CDR1 TSWWSYY and CDR2 QGS. CDR3 sequence (DNA): TGTGCTCTTGGGTTCACCTTCCCTAAGACTGGGGGATACGCAGGTGGAAAACTCATCTTT. Its protein product is CALGFTFPKTGGYAGGKLIF.

This clone is classed as medium-sized (0.01 to 0.1%). The chain couples TRDV1 to TRDJ1; the D call may be TRDD2 or TRDD3 (5 bases each). This CDR3 has 26 residues. The germline V and J ends were trimmed by 0 bases and 0 bases, with 41 bases remaining between them. The germline CDR1 and CDR2 sequences are TSWWSYY and QGS. Here the CDR3 DNA reads TGTGCTCTTGGGGAACTAGTGGCCCACCCGGCGTTCCCGCGACCTACTGGTTTAGCGTACACCGATAAACTCATCTTT. This sequence encodes CALGELVAHPAFPRPTGLAYTDKLIF.

As regards this clone: Possible read error: a much larger clone is one base away. The sample contains more than one DNA sequence encoding this CDR3. The chain uses TRAV38-2/DV8 and TRDJ1; 10 nucleotides match TRDD3. The J gene, not given by TCRdb, was assigned here from a germline match of the nucleotide sequence. Trimming took 7 bases from V and 6 from J; bases not matched to a gene: 18. CDR3 length equals 17 residues. Germline V gives CDR1 TSESDYY, CDR2 QEAYKQQN. CDR3 in amino acids: CAYDPLFTGDTRNKLIF. The DNA of the CDR3 is TGTGCTTATGATCCTCTTTTTACGGGGGATACGAGGAATAAACTCATCTTT.

In its sample, this clone ranks as large. This chain connects TRDV1 to TRDJ3, with TRDD3 matching 8 bases. The CDR3 length is 27 residues. The ends lost 1 base at V and 0 bases at J; junction bases unmatched: 29. Germline assignment: CDR1 TSWWSYY and CDR2 QGS. CDR3 DNA: TGTGCTCTTGGGGAACATCTCCGCCCTCCGGCTCTACTGGGGGTCTCATCCAGCTCCTGGGACACCCGACAGATGTTTTTC. This codes for CALGEHLRPPALLGVSSSSWDTRQMFF.

This clone is judged medium-sized (0.01 to 0.1%). The V gene is TRDV1, the J gene TRDJ1; 13 bases match TRDD3. Trimming removed 0 bases from V and 4 bases from J; junction bases left unmatched: 8. The CDR3 extends over 18 amino acids. CDR1 and CDR2 (germline): TSWWSYY, QGS. CDR3 sequence reads: CALGELVNWGIRFDKLIF. The CDR3 DNA is TGTGCTCTTGGGGAACTGGTAAACTGGGGGATACGTTTCGATAAACTCATCTTT.

This clone qualifies as large. The gene calls are TRAV38-2/DV8 and TRDJ1; 13 bases match TRDD3. Germline-derived CDR1 and CDR2 are TSESDYY and QEAYKQQN. This CDR3 is 18 amino acids long. The V gene end was trimmed by 0 bases and the J gene end by 0 bases; junction bases not matched to a gene: 5. CDR3 DNA sequence: TGTGCTTATAGGAGCGAGAACTGGGGGATACGCGACACCGATAAACTCATCTTT. Encoded protein: CAYRSENWGIRDTDKLIF.

This clone has only a few counts. The rearrangement uses TRDV1 and TRDJ1; 9 bases map to TRDD3. CDR3 length: 15 amino acids. V shed 3 bases, J shed 1 base, and the junction held 3 bases outside the gene matches. The V gene's germline CDR1 is TSWWSYY and CDR2 QGS. CDR3 sequence reads: CALGEGGYLTDKLIF. In nucleotides, the CDR3 is TGTGCTCTTGGGGAGGGGGGATACCTCACCGATAAACTCATCTTT.

This clone was counted once. One base separates it from a far larger clone, so it is likely a read error. The chain couples TRDV1 to TRDJ1; the D gene is possibly TRDD3 (6 bases). The J gene, left out of TCRdb, was set here by checking the DNA against germline. CDR1 is TSWWSYY and CDR2 is QGS in the germline V gene. The CDR3 covers 18 residues. V lost 4 bases, J lost 3 bases, and 24 bases lay in between. The CDR3 loop is CALGGPLCWGEFADKLIF. For the CDR3, the DNA is TGTGCTCTTGGGGGGCCTCTCTGCTGGGGTGAATTCGCCGATAAACTCATCTTT.

This clone has just a few counts. This chain connects TRDV1 to TRDJ1; tentative D call: TRDD2 (6 bases). TCRdb supplies no J gene; here it was assigned by aligning the nucleotide sequence to germline. Germline V gives CDR1 TSWWSYY, CDR2 QGS. Trimming took off 4 bases at V and 8 bases at J, with 29 bases between the two ends. This CDR3 contains 18 residues. The CDR3 region has the DNA TGTGCTCTTGGGGGGCCGAGGTCCTACGGGGAAACCTTTTTAAAACTCATCTTT. Translation: CALGGPRSYGETFLKLIF.

The chain has TRDV1 and TRDJ1; D gene ambiguous. The J gene is absent in TCRdb and was assigned here via DNA matching to germline. Germline lookup yields CDR1 TSWWSYY and CDR2 QGS. Trimming pared 5 bases from V and 1 base from J, leaving 20 bases between. CDR3 length: 17 residues. The CDR3 sequence is CALGSFPLTDLTDKLIF. Here the CDR3 DNA reads TGTGCTCTTGGGTCCTTTCCCCTTACGGACCTCACCGATAAACTCATCTTT.

The chain combines TRDV2 with TRDJ3, with unresolved D. V gave up 0 bases and J gave up 2 bases, with 10 bases separating them. The CDR3 extends over 17 amino acids. Germline V CDR1 and CDR2: GEAIGNYY, EKD. This CDR3 is CACDTEGFTWDTRQMFF. CDR3 sequence (DNA): TGTGCCTGTGACACCGAGGGGTTCACCTGGGACACCCGACAGATGTTTTTC.

This clone was seen a handful of times. CDR3 sequence reads: CACDTVGTGGYQTDKLIF. DNA for the CDR3: TGTGCCTGTGACACGGTAGGAACTGGGGGATACCAGACCGATAAACTCATCTTT. V usage is TRDV2 and J usage is TRDJ1, with 12 positions matching TRDD3. The J segment lost 2 bases and the V segment lost 1 base, leaving 10 bases of the junction unmatched. The CDR3 contains 18 residues. Germline V lookup: CDR1 GEAIGNYY, CDR2 EKD.

This clone was seen more than once but under ten times. CDR3 sequence reads: CACEELGDTRTAQLFF. The CDR3 DNA follows: TGTGCCTGTGAAGAACTGGGGGATACGCGGACAGCACAACTCTTCTTT. V usage is TRDV2 and J usage is TRDJ2; 13 nucleotides line up with TRDD3. The J gene, absent from TCRdb, was called here by matching the DNA to germline. Trimming took 4 bases from V and 4 from J; bases not matched to a gene: 5. This CDR3 contains 16 residues. Germline lookup yields CDR1 GEAIGNYY and CDR2 EKD.

In its sample, this clone is medium-sized. The rearrangement joins TRDV1 to TRDJ1, with TRDD3 matching 8 bases. From germline, CDR1 is TSWWSYY and CDR2 QGS. V trimming: 2 bases; J trimming: 2 bases; junction bases outside the gene matches: 31. The CDR3 extends over 24 amino acids. The CDR3 region has the DNA TGTGCTCTTGGGGAAGAGTTCCCTACGTCGGGACGTACTGGGGGTCCCGTCCCTACCGATAAACTCATCTTT. It specifies CALGEEFPTSGRTGGPVPTDKLIF.

The chain has TRDV2 and TRDJ1, with D tentatively TRDD3 (5 bases). TCRdb carries no J gene annotation; the J gene was assigned here by matching the DNA with germline. This CDR3 has 20 residues. Germline V CDR1 and CDR2: GEAIGNYY, EKD. V was clipped by 3 bases and J by 0 bases, with 28 bases between them. The CDR3 sequence is CACDPVWGHYKGSYTDKLIF. The CDR3 nucleotides read TGTGCCTGTGACCCGGTTTGGGGACACTATAAGGGATCATACACCGATAAACTCATCTTT.

This clone is medium-sized in the sample. The J gene is TRDJ1, the V gene TRDV3, with D perhaps TRDD2 (6 bases). The CDR3 runs to 28 residues. Trimming removed 2 bases from V and 5 bases from J, with 60 bases in between. The germline V gene encodes CDR1 TVYSNPD and CDR2 GDNSRS (reference sequence). CDR3 in DNA: TGTGCCTTTCTTTGCCAGTCTAACCTTCCGTCCCTTCATGGGGCCCGGATTTCTCTGAGCCAGTGCTGGGATAAACTCATCTTT. Its protein product is CAFLCQSNLPSLHGARISLSQCWDKLIF.

The table lists this clone with a count of one. The J segment is TRDJ2; no V gene was assigned; the DNA was not used to check the table's D call, TRDD3. This CDR3 comprises 16 residues. The CDR3 is CAGDILGDTLTAQLFF. The CDR3 coding sequence is TGTGCCGGTGACATACTGGGGGATACTTTGACAGCACAACTCTTCTTT.

Judged by abundance, this clone is medium-sized. The same CDR3 is also encoded by other DNA sequences in this sample. A J gene of TRDJ1 was called, though the V gene was not; the table's TRDD3 call for D was not verified on the DNA. The CDR3 length is 17 residues. The CDR3 DNA reads as TGTGCTGTGGGGTGTCGCTGGGTTCTATCGTACACCGATAAACTCATCTTT. Translating gives CAVGCRWVLSYTDKLIF.

This clone showed up just a few times. CDR3 in amino acids: CASAGLPKGLGPPPTDKLIF. CDR3 bases: TGTGCCTCTGCCGGCCTTCCTAAGGGACTGGGCCCACCACCCACCGATAAACTCATCTTT. The rearrangement links TRDV3 to TRDJ1, with 8 bases aligning to TRDD2. With V trimmed by 4 bases and J by 1 base, 26 bases remained unmatched. The CDR3 sequence is 20 residues long. Germline CDR1 TVYSNPD, CDR2 GDNSRS (reference sequence).

This clone was seen more than once but under ten times. It may be a read error: a sequence one base away is much more abundant. The chain couples TRDV2 to TRDJ2, with 12 bases fitting TRDD3. The CDR3 totals 14 residues. Germline loops: CDR1 GEAIGNYY, CDR2 EKD. The CDR3 loop is CACDVLGDTEQLFF. CDR3 nucleotide sequence: TGTGCCTGTGACGTACTGGGGGATACAGAACAACTCTTCTTT.

This clone was detected only a few times. This rearrangement joins TRDV1 to TRDJ1; D is possibly TRDD2 (5 bases). This CDR3 is built from 16 residues. Germline V gene lookup returns CDR1 TSWWSYY and CDR2 QGS. With 2 bases removed from V and 8 bases from J, the gap between germline ends came to 21 bases. The CDR3 DNA is TGTGCTCTTGGGGAAGCCTACCCTATTCCACCCATAAAACTCATCTTT. Encoded protein: CALGEAYPIPPIKLIF.

This chain connects TRDV2 to TRDJ3; 7 nucleotides agree with TRDD3. Assignment of the J gene here rests on matching the DNA to germline, because TCRdb gives none. The CDR3 is 18 amino acids. Germline V CDR1 and CDR2: GEAIGNYY, EKD. After removal of 3 bases from V and 0 bases from J, the junction contained 7 bases not matched to a gene. CDR3 nucleotide sequence: TGTGCCTGTGACCTGGGGGTCACATCCTCCTGGGACACCCGACAGATGTTTTTC. It codes for CACDLGVTSSWDTRQMFF.

The V gene is TRDV2, the J gene TRDJ1, with TRDD3 matching 12 bases. TCRdb is silent on the J gene; assignment here came from matching the DNA to germline. V lost 2 bases to trimming and J lost 8 bases; unmatched junction nucleotides: 14. This CDR3 spans 17 amino acids. CDR1 GEAIGNYY and CDR2 EKD come from the germline V gene. The CDR3 loop is CACDRTHSGGYEKKLIF. In nucleotides, the CDR3 is TGTGCCTGTGACAGAACACACTCTGGGGGATACGAGAAAAAACTCATCTTT.